The clone carrying this T cell receptor beta chain was seen a few times. The data originate from a study of blood T cell repertoires in COVID-19. Study in general: Sites across the United States, Italy and Spain contributed samples from acute and convalescent COVID-19. Sources were T cells, B-cell-depleted T cells, or PBMCs; the material itself was cDNA or gDNA.

Authors' methods: Amplification from reference gene primers served as the basis for estimated nucleated cell counts. Clones were sequenced by immunoSEQ multiplex PCR, and TCRdb holds only the in-frame ones, with some missing. V, J and clone size derive from that table, while D and trimming were established from the DNA sequence. The sample yields 250,000 to 300,000 clones, approximately 90% seen once. CDR1 is MNHEY and CDR2 is SVGEGT in the germline V gene. The CDR3 loop spans 15 amino acids. J lost 3 bases, V lost 6 bases, and 6 bases had no gene match. This sequence was found in a woman in her thirties or forties who had recovered from COVID-19. The sequenced material came from peripheral blood. The rearrangement links TRBV6-2 or TRBV6-3 to TRBJ2-2, with TRBD2 identical over 8 bases. The CDR3 DNA reads as TGTGCCAGCAGCCCCCCGGGAGGGCACACCGGGGAGCTGTTTTTT. This sequence encodes CASSPPGGHTGELFF.